Presented here are 28 T cell receptor beta chains from one specimen sequenced in a study of cytomegalovirus exposure and HLA in healthy donors. The assay was immunoSEQ multiplex PCR, and TCRdb's table has in-frame clones only and misses some. Here the sample spans tens of thousands of clones, approximately 94% being singletons. The sample comprised PBMCs. The receptor source for this set is a woman in her twenties or thirties in good health and CMV-seronegative.

The chain recombines TRBV4-1 with TRBJ1-2, with a weak D call TRBD1 (6 bases). V lost 3 bases and J 3 bases, leaving 11 bases between the germline ends. CDR3 length equals 14 residues. Germline values: CDR1 MGHRA, CDR2 YSYEKL. In nucleotides, the CDR3 is TGCGCCAGCAGCCAGGGGGCGGCGGACTATGGCTACACCTTC. This gives the protein CASSQGAADYGYTF.

V and J are TRBV5-1 and TRBJ1-1; TRBD1 agrees at 11 bases. The V segment lost 4 bases and the J segment 4 bases; nucleotides outside the gene matches: 9. Germline values: CDR1 SGHRS, CDR2 YFSETQ. The CDR3 loop spans 16 amino acids. The CDR3: CASSLDGQGASTEAFF. The CDR3 DNA reads TGCGCCAGCAGCCTCGACGGACAGGGGGCCAGCACTGAAGCTTTCTTT. Drawing the rest from reference TRBV5-1 and TRBJ1-1, the complete variable domain is KAGVTQTPRYLIKTRGQQVTLSCSPISGHRSVSWYQQTPGQGLQFLFEYFSETQRNKGNFPGRFSGRQFSNSRSEMNVSTLELGDSALYLCASSLDGQGASTEAFFGQGTRLTVV.

The rearrangement joins TRBV6-5 to TRBJ1-2; weak D call: TRBD1 (5 bases). Trimming pared 7 bases from V and 1 base from J, leaving 16 bases between. Germline V gene sequence: CDR1 MNHEY, CDR2 SVGAGI. This CDR3 region has 15 residues. CDR3 amino acids: CASTAGPLYNYGYTF. The CDR3 coding sequence is TGTGCCAGCACGGCAGGGCCCTTATATAACTATGGCTACACCTTC.

Only a few counts were recorded for this clone. The V gene is TRBV6-5, the J gene TRBJ2-7; 10 bases map to TRBD2. V gave up 6 bases and J gave up 3 bases; unmatched junction bases: 2. From germline, CDR1 is MNHEY and CDR2 SVGAGI. The CDR3 length is 13 residues. CDR3 DNA: TGTGCCAGCAGCCGGACTAGCGGCTACGAGCAGTACTTC. It is translated as CASSRTSGYEQYF.

A note on this clone: Other DNA sequences from this sample encode an identical CDR3 as well. The J gene is TRBJ1-1, the V gene TRBV19; tentative D call: TRBD1 (5 bases). The V end lost 3 bases, the J end lost 4 bases, and 15 bases lay between the germline ends. This CDR3 is 15 amino acids long. Germline V gene lookup returns CDR1 LNHDA and CDR2 SQIVND (reference sequence). CDR3 loop: CASSIGGTGGTEAFF. The CDR3 DNA is TGTGCCAGTAGTATTGGGGGGACGGGAGGCACTGAAGCTTTCTTT.

The genes are TRBV5-1 and TRBJ2-5; D is unclear. This CDR3 comprises 14 residues. The V gene's germline CDR1 is SGHRS and CDR2 YFSETQ. The V gene lost 0 bases and the J gene lost 4 bases, with 10 bases spanning the gap. In DNA form, the CDR3 reads TGCGCCAGCAGCTTGGTTGTATTCGGAGAGACCCAGTACTTC. It encodes CASSLVVFGETQYF.

This rearrangement joins TRBV7-8 to TRBJ1-5; TRBD1 is a possible D gene (5 bases). V lost 7 bases and J lost 4, with 17 bases in between. This CDR3 is 15 amino acids long. Germline values: CDR1 SGHVS, CDR2 FQNEAQ. The CDR3 loop reads CASTDSETANQPQHF. In DNA form, the CDR3 reads TGTGCCAGCACCGATTCGGAGACAGCAAATCAGCCCCAGCATTTT.

The chain is built from TRBV4-1 and TRBJ2-5, with a weak D call TRBD1 (5 bases). Germline V CDR1 and CDR2: MGHRA, YSYEKL. V shed 3 bases and J shed 4 bases, with 24 bases lying between them. The CDR3 runs 18 residues. The CDR3 protein is CASSHLNKAGNWGETQYF. The CDR3 DNA follows: TGCGCCAGCAGCCATCTAAATAAGGCAGGGAATTGGGGAGAGACCCAGTACTTC.

The chain uses TRBV11-2 and TRBJ1-3, with D possibly TRBD1 on 5 matching bases. The CDR3 has 15 amino acids. Germline lookup yields CDR1 SGHAT and CDR2 FQNNGV. The V end lost 4 bases, the J end lost 3 bases, and 13 bases lay between the germline ends. The CDR3, as DNA: TGTGCCAGCAGCTCCGGGGGGGTGTATGGAAACACCATATATTTT. Translation gives CASSSGGVYGNTIYF.

The genes are TRBV5-6 and TRBJ1-5; unclear D gene. The CDR3 totals 14 residues. The V end was cut by 0 bases, the J end by 4 bases, with 8 bases between. The germline gives CDR1 SGHDT, CDR2 YYEEEE. The CDR3 nucleotides read TGTGCCAGCAGCTTGGGAACAGCTAATCAGCCCCAGCATTTT. Encoded protein: CASSLGTANQPQHF. The full variable domain, completed using reference TRBV5-6 and TRBJ1-5, is DAGVTQSPTHLIKTRGQQVTLRCSPKSGHDTVSWYQQALGQGPQFIFQYYEEEERQRGNFPDRFSGHQFPNYSSELNVNALLLGDSALYLCASSLGTANQPQHFGDGTRLSIL.

The CDR3: CASSLASGGGNQPQHF. The CDR3 region has the DNA TGTGCCAGCAGCTTAGCGTCAGGGGGCGGCAATCAGCCCCAGCATTTT. The chain carries TRBV7-6 and TRBJ1-5, with TRBD1 matching 8 bases. V was clipped by 0 bases and J by 2 bases; unmatched bases: 3. Germline loops: CDR1 SGHVS, CDR2 FNYEAQ. This CDR3 region has 16 residues.

This chain links TRBV27 with TRBJ1-1; 9 bases are shared with TRBD1. V lost 5 bases and J lost 5; bases outside the gene matches: 9. The germline gives CDR1 MNHEY, CDR2 SMNVEV (reference sequence). The CDR3 spans 15 residues. In DNA, the CDR3 is TGTGCCAGCAGTCCAGACAGGGGGATGGTGACTGAAGCTTTCTTT. This sequence encodes CASSPDRGMVTEAFF.

The gene calls are TRBV7-2 and TRBJ1-1; D is possibly TRBD1 (6 bases). Germline values: CDR1 SGHTA, CDR2 FQGNSA. The CDR3 runs 14 residues. Trimming removed 5 bases from V and 4 bases from J, with 14 bases in between. Written as DNA, the CDR3 is TGTGCCAGCAGCCCACAGGGTTCCCTCACTGAAGCTTTCTTT. Amino acids: CASSPQGSLTEAFF.

DNA for the CDR3: TGTGCCAGCCGCGGAATTCCCTACGAGCAGTACTTC. Translating gives CASRGIPYEQYF. This chain joins TRBV2 and TRBJ2-7; D is unclear. The CDR3 has 12 residues. Germline lookup yields CDR1 SNHLY and CDR2 FYNNEI. V gave up 8 bases and J gave up 2 bases, with 10 bases separating them.

This clone has a single count. The rearrangement uses TRBV15 and TRBJ2-7, with TRBD1 matching over 8 bases. CDR3 length equals 15 residues. Losses at the gene ends were 0 bases for V and 0 bases for J; bases not matched to a gene: 1. The germline gives CDR1 LNHNV, CDR2 YYDKDF (reference sequence). The CDR3 reads CATSREGTGSYEQYF. CDR3 nucleotide sequence: TGTGCCACCAGCAGAGAGGGGACAGGCTCCTACGAGCAGTACTTC.

The chain links TRBV7-9 to TRBJ1-2; D not resolved. The V gene lost 0 bases and the J gene lost 3 bases, with 11 bases spanning the gap. Germline V gene lookup returns CDR1 SEHNR and CDR2 FQNEAQ (reference sequence). This CDR3 contains 15 residues. The CDR3 DNA sequence: TGTGCCAGCAGCTTAGCGGGTCGGGTAGACTATGGCTACACCTTC. Translating it yields CASSLAGRVDYGYTF.

The chain carries TRBV28 and TRBJ2-7; no clear D. Germline-derived CDR1 and CDR2 are MDHEN and SYDVKM. Trimming took off 5 bases at V and 2 bases at J, with 16 bases between the two ends. The CDR3 has 15 residues. The CDR3, as DNA: TGTGCCAGCAGTGCCATGTGGGCAGGAACCTACGAGCAGTACTTC. Encoded protein: CASSAMWAGTYEQYF.

The V gene is TRBV30, the J gene TRBJ2-7, with 10 bases matching TRBD2. CDR3 length: 14 residues. Germline V lookup: CDR1 GTSNPN, CDR2 SVGIG (reference sequence). J lost 2 bases, V lost 7 bases, and 8 bases had no gene match. CDR3 residues: CAYSSGGNPYEQYF. The CDR3 coding sequence is TGTGCCTACTCTAGCGGGGGAAACCCCTACGAGCAGTACTTC.

The rearrangement joins TRBV27 to TRBJ2-7; TRBD1 aligns across 9 bases. J was trimmed by 4 bases and V by 0 bases; bases with no gene match: 10. This CDR3 has 17 amino acids. Germline V gene sequence: CDR1 MNHEY, CDR2 SMNVEV (reference sequence). CDR3 DNA sequence: TGTGCCAGCAGTTTATCGGAAGACAGGGGGGACCTTTACGAGCAGTACTTC. It is translated as CASSLSEDRGDLYEQYF.

This chain joins TRBV27 and TRBJ2-1; D unresolved. Germline assignment: CDR1 MNHEY and CDR2 SMNVEV (reference sequence). Trimming shortened V by 10 bases and J by 12 bases, and 19 bases separated the two germline ends. The CDR3 loop spans 12 amino acids. CDR3 in amino acids: CATDHPVLGQFF. The CDR3 region has the DNA TGTGCCACCGATCATCCAGTGCTTGGGCAGTTCTTC.

CDR3 sequence: CASSRGLAIDEQYF. The CDR3 DNA follows: TGTGCCAGTAGTAGGGGACTAGCGATCGACGAGCAGTACTTC. The rearrangement uses TRBV19 and TRBJ2-7, with 10 nucleotides matching TRBD2. CDR1 is LNHDA, CDR2 SQIVND, per germline (reference sequence). J was trimmed by 5 bases and V by 4 bases; bases with no gene match: 5. This CDR3 comprises 14 residues.

The table lists this clone with a few counts. The chain uses TRBV15 and TRBJ2-7; the match to TRBD2 covers 15 bases. V lost 2 bases, J lost 5 bases, and 7 bases stayed unmatched. This CDR3 contains 17 residues. CDR1 and CDR2 (germline): LNHNV, YYDKDF (reference sequence). The CDR3 sequence is CATSRPHGTSGRNEQYF. For the CDR3, the DNA is TGTGCCACCAGCAGACCCCACGGGACTAGCGGGAGGAACGAGCAGTACTTC.

The CDR3 sequence is CASSLAWSGGMNTQYF. The CDR3 region has the DNA TGTGCCAGCAGCTTAGCGTGGAGCGGGGGTATGAATACGCAGTATTTT. V usage is TRBV7-3 and J usage is TRBJ2-3; the match to TRBD2 covers 8 bases. Germline V gene data show CDR1 as SGHTA and CDR2 as FQGTGA. This CDR3 comprises 16 residues. V gave up 2 bases and J gave up 7 bases; unmatched junction bases: 11.

This clone came up once. This chain connects TRBV30 to TRBJ2-3; the match to TRBD2 covers 12 bases. Per germline, CDR1 GTSNPN and CDR2 SVGIG (reference sequence). J gave up 8 bases and V 0 bases, and 15 bases lay outside the gene matches. The CDR3 runs 18 residues. The CDR3 here is CAWSVVLSTSGGRGTQYF. As DNA, the CDR3 is TGTGCCTGGAGTGTAGTCTTATCGACTAGCGGGGGAAGGGGTACGCAGTATTTT.

The CDR3 DNA reads as TGTGCCAGCAGTTCTAGGGACAGGTCCTACGAGCAGTACTTC. It specifies CASSSRDRSYEQYF. The chain is built from TRBV6-5 and TRBJ2-7; 8 bases fit TRBD1. The V and J ends lost 4 bases and 1 base, in that order; junction bases with no gene match: 3. The germline V gene has CDR1 MNHEY and CDR2 SVGAGI. This CDR3 comprises 14 residues.

V and J are TRBV10-1 and TRBJ2-3; TRBD2 matches 7 bases. The J segment lost 2 bases and the V segment lost 5 bases, leaving 1 base of the junction unmatched. CDR3 size: 13 residues. Germline assignment: CDR1 WNHNN and CDR2 SYGVQD (reference sequence). For the CDR3, the DNA is TGCGCCAGCAGTCGGGACTACACAGATACGCAGTATTTT. Translated: CASSRDYTDTQYF.

The chain combines TRBV7-9 with TRBJ1-1, with 8 bases identical to TRBD1. CDR3 size: 12 residues. Per the germline V gene, CDR1 is SEHNR and CDR2 is FQNEAQ (reference sequence). Trimming cost V 9 bases and J 8 bases; bases outside gene matches: 8. Here the CDR3 reads CARQLWTGEAFF. CDR3 in DNA: TGTGCCAGGCAACTATGGACAGGGGAAGCTTTCTTT.

The V gene is TRBV5-4, the J gene TRBJ2-3, with 8 nucleotides matching TRBD2. Germline CDR1 SGHNT, CDR2 YYREEE (reference sequence). The CDR3 covers 15 residues. The J segment lost 4 bases and the V segment lost 2 bases, leaving 6 bases of the junction unmatched. The chain's CDR3 is CASSLPSGSSDTQYF. The CDR3 coding sequence is TGTGCCAGCAGCTTACCGAGCGGGAGCTCAGATACGCAGTATTTT.